This record concerns one TCR beta chain sequence. The target of this receptor is not known. Base qualities are not provided; no much larger clone lies one nucleotide away. CDR1 and CDR2, looked up from the germline V gene (reference sequence), are LGHDT and YNNKEL. The CDR3 spans 15 residues, from the cysteine through the phenylalanine. The DNA shown is the 45-base CDR3, in frame from base 1. For this chain, trimming is 0 bases at the V end and 12 bases at the J end, and the number of junction bases without a gene match is 14. The sample comes from a study of T cell responses to AZD1222 COVID-19 vaccine (dated by TCRdb to the early 2020s). Some background on the complete study: AZD1222 recipients with second doses at about 4 weeks or about 12 weeks were pooled, because spike-specific TCR depth and breadth did not differ between schedules. TCR sequencing was performed for approximately 240 trial participants, of whom approximately 200 were given two doses of AZD1222 and around 25 were given two doses of MenACWY control vaccine. Trial participants were enrolled by age into 18-55, 56-69 and 70-plus year subgroups, with about 150, 28 and 57 TCR-sequenced participants respectively. Study-level results and caveats: Epitopes outside the regions mutated in the B.1.351 and B.1.1.7 variants were reportedly recognized by nearly half of the unique spike-specific TCRs. Only five or six AZD1222 recipients were SARS-CoV-2 seropositive at baseline, limiting conclusions about previously exposed vaccinees. CD4 TCRs associated with the vaccine covered the entire spike protein, and the dominant responses were in regions 160-218 and 743-854. No day 14 peak-response samples were available, so repertoires were characterized only after the peak T cell response. Participants were mostly white British and included more females than males, and it was suggested by the authors that clonal diversity may have been underestimated. A significant rise in spike-specific TCR breadth and depth was observed after two AZD1222 doses relative to day 0 and relative to MenACWY recipients. In the small 56-69-year group, the increase in depth fell short of significance, most likely because of low power.

The CDR3 regions of human TCRbeta chains were subjected to immunosequencing. The study's processing was this. TCRs in the repertoires were matched against a reference library of SARS-CoV-2-specific TCRs that had been generated with the MIRA antigen-specificity platform. Breadth was defined as the fraction of unique TCRs that were SARS-CoV-2-associated. Depth was defined as the fraction of total T cells that were SARS-CoV-2-associated. Using the MIRA data, every spike-specific TCR was mapped to the spike region that the TCR reacted to and assigned to either a CD4 or a CD8 class. Log10-transformed breadth and depth values were compared by one-way ANOVA with Sidak's multiple comparisons tests. Imported from immuneACCESS, the table was reduced by TCRdb to in-frame sequences with V and J called. These copies leave out some clones; in studies compared against another copy, an unresolved V gene accounts for under half, and the cause of the remainder is not known. The V and J calls and clone size are taken from that table; D and trimming were inferred from the DNA. The sample data list 150,000 to 190,000 clones, and roughly nine tenths of these were observed just once. The ten largest account for approximately 2% of the sample.

The time point label on this specimen signifies: baseline before first vaccination. The vaccinee samples were drawn from two UK trials, COV001 and COV002, one of which was a single-blind randomized controlled phase 2/3 trial testing AZD1222 (ChAdOx1 nCoV-19) in healthy adults. For TCRbeta chain sequencing, PBMC samples from trial participants were taken at day 0 and at day 28 after the second dose. Here the sequenced sample was peripheral blood, taken on day 0 of AZD1222 vaccination. The rearranged chain carries TRBV3-1 (or the pseudogene TRBV3-2) and TRBJ2-7, and TRBD2 aligns with 7 junction nucleotides. The receptor was isolated from an adult in good health. The CDR3 in this case is CASSQEGLGTVRVYF. The sequence in DNA is TGTGCCAGCAGCCAAGAAGGACTAGGGACGGTTAGGGTGTACTTC.